The clone carrying this T cell receptor (beta chain) came up many times. Its specificity is not known. Described time point: newly diagnosed GD, antithyroid drugs for less than 3 months. The TCR library was made from RNA extracted from PBMCs. This sample was included in a study of regulatory T cells in long-lasting Graves disease. Study-level background: For a period under 3 months, newly diagnosed Graves' patients had taken antithyroid drugs.

Building of the TCR beta libraries involved iRepertoire HTBI primers and Arm-PCR of CDR3 regions. Original data processing: Identification yielded some 60 TRBV and 13 to 15 TRBJ segments across samples. Each CDR3 protein is one row after TCRdb ran MiXCR on the multiplex PCR reads. The V and J calls, along with clone size, are taken from TCRdb and not from the paper's own processing. The sample includes 580,000 or so distinct CDR3 sequences, roughly a sixth of them seen just once. Findings of the study overall: Analysis covered peripheral blood alone, not thyroid tissue.

Trimming pared 1 base from V and 5 bases from J, leaving 17 bases between. The CDR3 sequence is 16 residues long. Looked up from germline, CDR1 is MNHEY and CDR2 is SMNVEV (reference sequence). The data also belong to a second study, concerning T cells in Graves' hyperthyroidism and ophthalmopathy. From that paper: Among thyroid clonotypes expanded above 0.001, most also appeared in blood.

Sample: peripheral blood mononuclear cells (PBMCs), taken at new diagnosis, from a patient treated with antithyroid drugs. This TCR derives from a young man with Graves disease. The chain uses TRBV27 and TRBJ2-5; D tentatively reads TRBD1 or TRBD2 (6 bases each). In nucleotides, the CDR3 is TGTGCCAGCAGTTTATTAGGGGGGCCCACGGGTGAGACCCAGTACTTC. Protein: CASSLLGGPTGETQYF.